These 17 T cell receptor beta chains share one sample of origin, sequenced in a study of cytomegalovirus exposure and HLA in healthy donors. PCR used 60 Vbeta primers and 13 Jbeta primers. Libraries were prepared by immunoSEQ multiplex PCR; TCRdb keeps only in-frame clonotypes and omits some of them. The data hold roughly 34,000 clones, with roughly three quarters observed a single time. The sample consisted of PBMCs. The source of these receptors is a man aged 30 to 39 in good health and CMV-seronegative.

This clone occurred a few times. This chain uses TRBV14 with TRBJ2-6; D gene ambiguous. CDR3 length equals 14 residues. V was pared by 4 bases and J by 0 bases, with 4 bases between. Germline CDR1 reads SGHDN; CDR2 reads FVKESK. The DNA of the CDR3 is TGTGCCAGCAGCCTCTCCTCTGGGGCCAACGTCCTGACTTTC. It yields the protein CASSLSSGANVLTF. Variable domain in full (rest from reference TRBV14 and TRBJ2-6): EAGVTQFPSHSVIEKGQTVTLRCDPISGHDNLYWYRRVMGKEIKFLLHFVKESKQDESGMPNNRFLAERTGGTYSTLKVQPAELEDSGVYFCASSLSSGANVLTFGAGSRLTVL.

The J gene is TRBJ2-5, the V gene TRBV29-1; 9 nucleotides agree with TRBD1. V was pared by 3 bases and J by 4 bases, with 3 bases of the junction left unmatched. There are 13 residues in the CDR3. CDR1 is SQVTM, CDR2 ANQGSEA, per germline. The CDR3 DNA is TGCAGCGTTGAGGACAGGGGATTAGAGACCCAGTACTTC. Translating gives CSVEDRGLETQYF. Full variable domain (missing parts from reference TRBV29-1 and TRBJ2-5): SAVISQKPSRDICQRGTSLTIQCQVDSQVTMMFWYRQQPGQSLTLIATANQGSEATYESGFVIDKFPISRPNLTFSTLTVSNMSPEDSSIYLCSVEDRGLETQYFGPGTRLLVL.

The genes are TRBV19 and TRBJ1-2; D might be TRBD1 (6 bases). Germline CDR1 is LNHDA and CDR2 is SQIVND (reference sequence). The CDR3 is 14 residues long. V lost 6 bases to trimming and J lost 4 bases, with 15 bases between them. As DNA, the CDR3 is TGTGCCAGTAGCCCGACAGGAGACACCTATGGCTACACCTTC. Amino acid sequence: CASSPTGDTYGYTF.

The chain combines TRBV5-1 with TRBJ2-2; 7 bases map to TRBD1. The CDR3 loop spans 14 amino acids. The J segment lost 5 bases and the V segment lost 0 bases, leaving 1 base of the junction unmatched. Germline loops: CDR1 SGHRS, CDR2 YFSETQ. CDR3 in amino acids: CASSLEQGTGELFF. CDR3 DNA: TGCGCCAGCAGCTTGGAACAGGGGACCGGGGAGCTGTTTTTT.

This clone is a singleton in its sample. This sequence joins TRBV7-9 and TRBJ2-1; TRBD1 aligns across 9 bases. The CDR3 extends over 16 amino acids. CDR1 is SEHNR and CDR2 is FQNEAQ in the germline V gene (reference sequence). V shed 3 bases, J shed 5 bases, and the junction held 8 bases outside the gene matches. The CDR3 bases are TGTGCCAGCAGCTTTGGTGGACAGGGGCTCCACAATGAGCAGTTCTTC. Amino acid sequence: CASSFGGQGLHNEQFF.

This sequence joins TRBV11-3 and TRBJ2-2, with 9 bases identical to TRBD2. Germline CDR1 is SGHNT and CDR2 is YENEEA. The V segment lost 5 bases and the J segment 3 bases; nucleotides outside the gene matches: 10. This CDR3 is built from 17 residues. The CDR3 DNA sequence: TGTGCCAGCAGCCCGACTCGCGGGGGGGGATACACCGGGGAGCTGTTTTTT. Translating it yields CASSPTRGGGYTGELFF.

The V and J genes are TRBV6-4 and TRBJ2-1; D call uncertain. The CDR3 runs 16 residues. Germline V gene data show CDR1 as MRHNA and CDR2 as SNTAGT. V shed 3 bases and J shed 0 bases, with 12 bases lying between them. The chain's CDR3 is CASSDRIRSSYNEQFF. CDR3 sequence (DNA): TGTGCCAGCAGTGATAGGATAAGGAGCTCCTACAATGAGCAGTTCTTC.

The rearrangement links TRBV5-1 to TRBJ1-1, with D unclear. CDR3 length: 14 amino acids. Germline V gene lookup returns CDR1 SGHRS and CDR2 YFSETQ. Deletions cut 3 bases from V and 1 base from J, with 10 bases between. The CDR3 DNA reads TGCGCCAGCAGCTCAGCGAGTTCGAACACTGAAGCTTTCTTT. It codes for CASSSASSNTEAFF.

V usage is TRBV14 and J usage is TRBJ2-7, with 7 bases that match TRBD1. Germline loops: CDR1 SGHDN, CDR2 FVKESK. The CDR3 is 17 residues long. The trim removed 1 base at V and 1 base at J, leaving 10 bases unmatched. The CDR3 spells CASSQVGTTGISYEQYF. The CDR3 DNA is TGTGCCAGCAGCCAAGTGGGTACGACAGGGATTTCCTACGAGCAGTACTTC.

This clone has a handful of counts. The rearrangement joins TRBV4-1 to TRBJ1-1, with D hard to call. V lost 6 bases, J lost 7 bases, and 9 bases lay in between. CDR3 size: 11 residues. Looked up from germline, CDR1 is MGHRA and CDR2 is YSYEKL. The CDR3 nucleotides are TGCGCCAGCAGTCCCCTGTTTGAAGCTTTCTTT. This sequence encodes CASSPLFEAFF.

This chain connects TRBV7-2 to TRBJ1-5; a weak D match, TRBD1 (5 bases). With 0 bases removed from V and 5 bases from J, the gap between germline ends came to 14 bases. Germline V gene sequence: CDR1 SGHTA, CDR2 FQGNSA. The CDR3 loop spans 16 amino acids. The CDR3 nucleotides are TGTGCCAGCAGCTTAGCGCCAGCAGGGACTTATCAGCCCCAGCATTTT. Translation gives CASSLAPAGTYQPQHF.

V is TRBV4-1 and J is TRBJ2-1; weak D call: TRBD2 (5 bases). The CDR3 sequence is 14 residues long. The ends were cut back, 3 bases at V and 5 bases at J, with 11 bases in the middle. Germline CDR1 is MGHRA and CDR2 is YSYEKL. DNA for the CDR3: TGCGCCAGCAGCCACCAACTAGGAGACAATGAGCAGTTCTTC. Its translation: CASSHQLGDNEQFF.

The CDR3, as DNA: TGTGCCAGGCGGTACGGCTTCAATGAGCAGTTCTTC. Its protein product is CARRYGFNEQFF. The rearrangement links TRBV5-8 to TRBJ2-1; no firm D call. The CDR3 contains 12 residues. Germline assignment: CDR1 SGHTS and CDR2 YDEGEE. V was clipped by 8 bases and J by 6 bases, with 12 bases between them.

The chain carries TRBV28 and TRBJ1-4, with D perhaps TRBD1 (5 bases). V dropped 5 bases and J dropped 4 bases, with 14 bases sitting between them. Germline CDR1 and CDR2: MDHEN and SYDVKM. The CDR3 contains 15 residues. The CDR3: CASSPPQALNEKLFF. For the CDR3, the DNA is TGTGCCAGCAGTCCCCCACAGGCTCTTAATGAAAAACTGTTTTTT.

This clone was detected a few times. The chain employs TRBV10-3 and TRBJ2-1, with 7 bases fitting TRBD2. CDR3 length: 15 residues. The V and J ends lost 2 bases and 7 bases, in that order; junction bases with no gene match: 8. Germline CDR1 is ENHRY and CDR2 is SYGVKD. CDR3 coding DNA: TGTGCCATCAGTGAGACAAGCGGGATTATAAATGAGCAGTTCTTC. This gives the protein CAISETSGIINEQFF.

This clone was seen a few times. This chain links TRBV6-4 with TRBJ2-5; TRBD1 agrees at 8 bases. Germline V gives CDR1 MRHNA, CDR2 SNTAGT. This CDR3 spans 16 amino acids. V was pared by 2 bases and J by 4 bases, with 9 bases of the junction left unmatched. CDR3 bases: TGTGCCAGCAGTGACAAAGGGGGCCAGGGGGCAGAGACCCAGTACTTC. It is translated as CASSDKGGQGAETQYF.

This rearrangement joins TRBV6-6 to TRBJ2-3, with unresolved D. Trimming took 2 bases from V and 11 from J, leaving 8 bases between them. This CDR3 is built from 11 residues. Germline CDR1 and CDR2: MNHNY and SVGAGI (reference sequence). CDR3 region: CASSYRQKQYF. The CDR3 DNA sequence: TGTGCCAGCAGTTACCGTCAGAAGCAGTATTTT.